The rows below give T cell receptor beta chains drawn from one sample of a study of blood T cell repertoires in COVID-19. TCRdb's copy holds only in-frame clones and misses some; the assay was immunoSEQ multiplex PCR. Among around 250,000 clones listed, approximately 82% were seen once. Sequencing input: peripheral blood. Every receptor here comes from a man in his forties or fifties with active or convalescent COVID-19. Each CDR3 is given with its conserved first and last residue. Each record gives: clone size, D gene, J gene, V gene, CDR3 DNA, CDR3 protein. D genes are given only for firm matches. The listing skips clone size in some rows; elsewhere it reads once, few, many or a size class.

abundance: .; d_gene: .; j_gene: TRBJ1-1; v_gene: TRBV9; CDR3nt: TGTGCCAGCAGCGTTGAGGTCAGCCGTGAAGCTTTCTTT; CDR3aa: CASSVEVSREAFF
abundance: few; d_gene: .; j_gene: TRBJ1-6; v_gene: TRBV6-5; CDR3nt: TGTGCCAGCAGGAGCGGGACGGATAATTCACCCCTCCACTTT; CDR3aa: CASRSGTDNSPLHF
abundance: .; d_gene: TRBD1; j_gene: TRBJ1-1; v_gene: TRBV2; CDR3nt: TGTGCCAGCAGAGGCCGGACAGGGGACACTGAAGCTTTCTTT; CDR3aa: CASRGRTGDTEAFF
abundance: .; d_gene: .; j_gene: TRBJ1-1; v_gene: TRBV28; CDR3nt: TGTGCCAGCAGCCAAAATGGGGGGAGGCTTGAAGCTTTCTTT; CDR3aa: CASSQNGGRLEAFF
abundance: .; d_gene: .; j_gene: TRBJ1-5; v_gene: TRBV3-1/TRBV3-2; CDR3nt: TGTGCCAGCAGCCAACAAAGCAATCAGCCCCAGCATTTT; CDR3aa: CASSQQSNQPQHF
abundance: .; d_gene: .; j_gene: TRBJ1-1; v_gene: TRBV10-3; CDR3nt: TGTGCCATCAGCTCAGGGTTGAACACTGAAGCTTTCTTT; CDR3aa: CAISSGLNTEAFF
abundance: .; d_gene: TRBD1; j_gene: TRBJ2-2; v_gene: TRBV7-2; CDR3nt: TGTGCCAGCAGGGGTCCGGGACAGATATACACCGGGGAGCTGTTTTTT; CDR3aa: CASRGPGQIYTGELFF
abundance: .; d_gene: .; j_gene: TRBJ2-2; v_gene: TRBV27; CDR3nt: TGTGCCAGCAGTTCCGGGGCGAACACCGGGGAGCTGTTTTTT; CDR3aa: CASSSGANTGELFF
abundance: few; d_gene: TRBD1; j_gene: TRBJ1-4; v_gene: TRBV7-9; CDR3nt: TGTGCCAGCAGCCTACAGGGGGCGCGAGATGAAAAACTGTTTTTT; CDR3aa: CASSLQGARDEKLFF
abundance: .; d_gene: .; j_gene: TRBJ2-2; v_gene: TRBV9; CDR3nt: TGTGCCAGCGCAGCGGAAAACACCGGGGAGCTGTTTTTT; CDR3aa: CASAAENTGELFF
abundance: .; d_gene: .; j_gene: TRBJ1-2; v_gene: TRBV5-6; CDR3nt: TGTGCCACCGGTTCTGGAGGGGTCTATGGCTACACCTTC; CDR3aa: CATGSGGVYGYTF
abundance: .; d_gene: .; j_gene: TRBJ1-2; v_gene: TRBV4-1; CDR3nt: TGCGCCAGCAGCCAAGATCCGGCTGAAAAACACGGGGGCTACACCTTC; CDR3aa: CASSQDPAEKHGGYTF
abundance: .; d_gene: .; j_gene: TRBJ2-2; v_gene: TRBV4-3; CDR3nt: TGCGCCAGCAGCCAAGAGAGGAACACCGGGGAGCTGTTTTTT; CDR3aa: CASSQERNTGELFF
abundance: .; d_gene: .; j_gene: TRBJ2-5; v_gene: TRBV7-9; CDR3nt: TGTGCCAGCAGCGCGGGGACAGACCTGAGGGAGACCCAGTACTTC; CDR3aa: CASSAGTDLRETQYF
abundance: .; d_gene: TRBD1; j_gene: TRBJ1-2; v_gene: TRBV9; CDR3nt: TGTGCCAGCAGCTTCGGGGACAGGGCGGGCTACACCTTC; CDR3aa: CASSFGDRAGYTF
abundance: .; d_gene: .; j_gene: TRBJ2-5; v_gene: TRBV18; CDR3nt: TGTGCCAGCTCACGTAGTCAAGAGACCCAGTACTTC; CDR3aa: CASSRSQETQYF
abundance: .; d_gene: .; j_gene: TRBJ1-2; v_gene: TRBV7-3; CDR3nt: TGTGCCAGCAGCTACGAACAGGGCCATGGCTACACCTTC; CDR3aa: CASSYEQGHGYTF
abundance: .; d_gene: TRBD1; j_gene: TRBJ1-1; v_gene: TRBV11-3; CDR3nt: TGTGCCAGCAGCTACAGGGGGAACACTGAAGCTTTCTTT; CDR3aa: CASSYRGNTEAFF
abundance: .; d_gene: TRBD2; j_gene: TRBJ2-7; v_gene: TRBV4-2; CDR3nt: TGTGCCAGCAGCCAAACGGGACTAGCGGGAGACTACGAGCAGTACTTC; CDR3aa: CASSQTGLAGDYEQYF
abundance: .; d_gene: TRBD1; j_gene: TRBJ1-5; v_gene: TRBV6-2/TRBV6-3; CDR3nt: TGTGCCAGCAGTTACACAGGGGCAGGAAATCAGCCCCAGCATTTT; CDR3aa: CASSYTGAGNQPQHF
abundance: .; d_gene: TRBD1; j_gene: TRBJ1-4; v_gene: TRBV19; CDR3nt: TGTGCCAGTCTACTCTCAGGGGACAGTCCGTCAAAACTGTTTTTT; CDR3aa: CASLLSGDSPSKLFF
abundance: .; d_gene: .; j_gene: TRBJ1-4; v_gene: TRBV5-1; CDR3nt: TGCGCCAGCAGCTTCTGGGGGCTCTCGGAAAAACTGTTTTTT; CDR3aa: CASSFWGLSEKLFF
abundance: .; d_gene: .; j_gene: TRBJ1-5; v_gene: TRBV19; CDR3nt: TGTGCCAGTAGTCTGCTAGGGGATAGCAATCAGCCCCAGCATTTT; CDR3aa: CASSLLGDSNQPQHF
abundance: .; d_gene: .; j_gene: TRBJ2-5; v_gene: TRBV5-1; CDR3nt: TGCGCCAGCAGACGGGACTCCAGGACCCAGTACTTC; CDR3aa: CASRRDSRTQYF
abundance: .; d_gene: TRBD2; j_gene: TRBJ2-3; v_gene: TRBV3-1/TRBV3-2; CDR3nt: TGTGCCAGCAGCCAAGCGAGCGGGGCCGGAGATACGCAGTATTTT; CDR3aa: CASSQASGAGDTQYF
abundance: few; d_gene: .; j_gene: TRBJ1-2; v_gene: TRBV5-1; CDR3nt: TGCGCCAGCAGCTTGGGAGCTGGTGCTGGCTACACCTTC; CDR3aa: CASSLGAGAGYTF
abundance: .; d_gene: .; j_gene: TRBJ1-5; v_gene: TRBV19; CDR3nt: TGTGCCAGTAGTCAAGGGGCGGCTCAGCCCCAGCATTTT; CDR3aa: CASSQGAAQPQHF
abundance: .; d_gene: .; j_gene: TRBJ2-1; v_gene: TRBV29-1; CDR3nt: TGCAGCGTTGACAAACCGACAGGTTGGTCAAGAGGTGAGCAGTTCTTC; CDR3aa: CSVDKPTGWSRGEQFF
abundance: .; d_gene: TRBD1; j_gene: TRBJ2-7; v_gene: TRBV5-1; CDR3nt: TGCGCCAGCAGCCCCGGGGGGACAGGGAACTACGAGCAGTACTTC; CDR3aa: CASSPGGTGNYEQYF
abundance: .; d_gene: TRBD1; j_gene: TRBJ2-7; v_gene: TRBV6-1; CDR3nt: TGTGCCAGCAGTGGAGGGGGGACAGGGGGCCTTTTAGGCTACGAGCAGTACTTC; CDR3aa: CASSGGGTGGLLGYEQYF
abundance: .; d_gene: TRBD1; j_gene: TRBJ2-1; v_gene: TRBV30; CDR3nt: TGTGCCTGGGCCGGGACAGGGGGCGGGGGCGGGAAGTTCTTC; CDR3aa: CAWAGTGGGGGKFF
abundance: .; d_gene: TRBD1; j_gene: TRBJ2-5; v_gene: TRBV11-3; CDR3nt: TGTGCCAGCAGCCCTGGGACAGGGTGGGTAGGAGAGACCCAGTACTTC; CDR3aa: CASSPGTGWVGETQYF
abundance: .; d_gene: .; j_gene: TRBJ1-2; v_gene: TRBV19; CDR3nt: TGTGCCAGTAGTCCAAGGGGTTCCGATGGCTACACCTTC; CDR3aa: CASSPRGSDGYTF